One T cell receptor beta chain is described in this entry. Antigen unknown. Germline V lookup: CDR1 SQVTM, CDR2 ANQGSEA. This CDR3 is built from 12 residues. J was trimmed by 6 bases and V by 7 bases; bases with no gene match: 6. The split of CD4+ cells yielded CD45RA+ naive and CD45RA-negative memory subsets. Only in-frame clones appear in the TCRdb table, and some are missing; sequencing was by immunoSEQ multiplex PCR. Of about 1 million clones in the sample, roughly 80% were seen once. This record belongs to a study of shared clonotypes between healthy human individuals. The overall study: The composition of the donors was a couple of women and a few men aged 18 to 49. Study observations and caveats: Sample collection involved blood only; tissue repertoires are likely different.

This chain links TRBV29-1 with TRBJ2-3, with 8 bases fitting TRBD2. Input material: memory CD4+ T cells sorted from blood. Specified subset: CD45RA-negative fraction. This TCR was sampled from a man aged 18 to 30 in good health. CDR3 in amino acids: CSERAGGDTQYF. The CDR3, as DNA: TGCAGCGAAAGGGCGGGGGGTGATACGCAGTATTTT.